The clone carrying this T cell receptor beta chain has a handful of counts. These data come from a study of blood T cells in healthy people across ages. The use of a sample-barcoded 5' primer and a J-beta primer mix characterized a second PCR of roughly 6 to 11 cycles. Each CDR3 protein gets one entry after TCRdb re-called the 5' RACE reads with MiXCR. The repertoire holds around 970,000 distinct CDR3 sequences, with roughly 47% as singletons. This CDR3 contains 14 residues. Germline assignment: CDR1 DFQATT and CDR2 SNEGSKA (reference sequence). J lost 8 bases, V lost 6 bases, and 13 bases had no gene match.

The sequenced material came from blood. The receptor was isolated from an older woman in good health. The chain couples TRBV20-1 to TRBJ2-1; 7 bases fit TRBD2. Here the CDR3 reads CSAPGLVLSDEQFF. The CDR3 DNA is TGCAGTGCCCCAGGACTAGTTCTTAGCGATGAGCAGTTCTTC.